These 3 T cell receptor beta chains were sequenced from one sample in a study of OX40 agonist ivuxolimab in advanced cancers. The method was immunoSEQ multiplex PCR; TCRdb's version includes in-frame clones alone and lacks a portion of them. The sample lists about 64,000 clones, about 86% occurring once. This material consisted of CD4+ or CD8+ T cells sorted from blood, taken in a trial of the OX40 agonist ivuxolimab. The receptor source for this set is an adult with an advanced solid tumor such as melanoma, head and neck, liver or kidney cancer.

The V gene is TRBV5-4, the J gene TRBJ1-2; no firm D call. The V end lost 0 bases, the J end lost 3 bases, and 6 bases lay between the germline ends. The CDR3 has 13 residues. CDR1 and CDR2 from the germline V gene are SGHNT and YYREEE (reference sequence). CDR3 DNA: TGTGCCAGCAGCTTGGCCAGATACTATGGCTACACCTTC. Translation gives CASSLARYYGYTF.

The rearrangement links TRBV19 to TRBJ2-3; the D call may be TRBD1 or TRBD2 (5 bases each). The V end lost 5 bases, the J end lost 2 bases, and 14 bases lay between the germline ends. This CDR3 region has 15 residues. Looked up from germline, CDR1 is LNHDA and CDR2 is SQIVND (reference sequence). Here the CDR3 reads CASSSGAPYTDTQYF. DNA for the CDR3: TGTGCCAGTAGTTCCGGGGCCCCATACACAGATACGCAGTATTTT.

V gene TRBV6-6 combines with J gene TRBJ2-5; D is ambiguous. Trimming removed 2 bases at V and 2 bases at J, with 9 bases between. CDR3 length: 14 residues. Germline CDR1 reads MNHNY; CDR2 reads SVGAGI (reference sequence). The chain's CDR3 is CASSYQAAQETQYF. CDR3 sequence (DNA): TGTGCCAGCAGTTACCAAGCAGCTCAAGAGACCCAGTACTTC.